Listed here are 20 T cell receptor beta chains from one sample, sequenced in a study of cytomegalovirus exposure and HLA in healthy donors. Profiling relied on immunoSEQ multiplex PCR, and the TCRdb table lists in-frame clones only, not all of them. The table has some 70,000 clones, roughly 96% seen once; the top ten hold over 2%. The specimen sequenced was PBMCs. The receptors shown here come from a man aged 18 to 30 in good health and CMV-seronegative.

This chain joins TRBV7-9 and TRBJ1-1; no reliable D call. This CDR3 is 14 amino acids long. The germline CDR1 and CDR2 sequences are SEHNR and FQNEAQ (reference sequence). Trimming pared 2 bases from V and 0 bases from J, leaving 7 bases between. CDR3 sequence reads: CASSLQAMNTEAFF. In DNA, the CDR3 is TGTGCCAGCAGCTTACAAGCTATGAACACTGAAGCTTTCTTT.

The rearrangement joins TRBV27 to TRBJ2-7, with 7 bases that match TRBD2. V gave up 6 bases and J gave up 3 bases; unmatched junction bases: 14. The CDR3 is 16 amino acids. CDR1 and CDR2 (germline): MNHEY, SMNVEV (reference sequence). The CDR3 nucleotides read TGTGCCAGCAGCCCACTGAAACTAGCGAGCATCTACGAGCAGTACTTC. Translating gives CASSPLKLASIYEQYF.

In this sample, this clone turned up once. The rearrangement joins TRBV29-1 to TRBJ2-1; TRBD1 agrees at 9 bases. V lost 5 bases and J lost 2; bases outside the gene matches: 4. In germline, CDR1 is SQVTM, CDR2 ANQGSEA. CDR3 length equals 14 residues. CDR3 DNA sequence: TGCAGCGTTCCAGACAGGGGGGCCTACAATGAGCAGTTCTTC. Encoded protein: CSVPDRGAYNEQFF.

The J gene is TRBJ1-2, the V gene TRBV6-1, with 8 bases lining up with TRBD1. With V trimmed by 4 bases and J by 2 bases, 9 bases remained unmatched. The length of the CDR3 is 16 residues. Germline-derived CDR1 and CDR2 are MNHNS and SASEGT. The CDR3 loop is CASSARRGRENYGYTF. For the CDR3, the DNA is TGTGCCAGCAGTGCACGCAGGGGGCGGGAAAACTATGGCTACACCTTC.

The genes are TRBV2 and TRBJ1-1; TRBD1 matches at 10 bases. The V gene's germline CDR1 is SNHLY and CDR2 FYNNEI. The V gene end was trimmed by 1 base and the J gene end by 4 bases; junction bases not matched to a gene: 12. This CDR3 comprises 18 residues. CDR3 region: CASSEVMPRQGAGTEAFF. In nucleotides, the CDR3 is TGTGCCAGCAGTGAAGTAATGCCGAGACAGGGGGCCGGCACTGAAGCTTTCTTT.

The rearrangement joins TRBV19 to TRBJ1-2, with 9 bases matching TRBD1. The length of the CDR3 is 15 residues. V was clipped by 1 base and J by 4 bases; unmatched bases: 4. Germline CDR1 is LNHDA and CDR2 is SQIVND (reference sequence). CDR3 loop: CASSIGTGVGYGYTF. The CDR3 region has the DNA TGTGCCAGTAGTATAGGGACAGGGGTTGGCTATGGCTACACCTTC.

This CDR3 reads CASSQDGRFNSPLHF. CDR3 in DNA: TGCGCCAGCAGCCAAGATGGCAGGTTCAATTCACCCCTCCACTTT. V is TRBV4-1 and J is TRBJ1-6, with D hard to call. Germline values: CDR1 MGHRA, CDR2 YSYEKL. V was clipped by 0 bases and J by 7 bases, with 10 bases between them. This CDR3 has 15 residues.

The chain couples TRBV27 to TRBJ1-1; 8 bases are shared with TRBD1. The CDR3 sequence is 14 residues long. Germline CDR1 and CDR2: MNHEY and SMNVEV (reference sequence). Trimming removed 8 bases from V and 0 bases from J; junction bases left unmatched: 5. CDR3 residues: CASAPGGLNTEAFF. The CDR3 DNA reads TGTGCCAGCGCGCCAGGGGGCCTGAACACTGAAGCTTTCTTT.

V and J are TRBV2 and TRBJ1-1; weak D call: TRBD1 (6 bases). V gave up 2 bases and J gave up 1 base, with 11 bases separating them. Germline V lookup: CDR1 SNHLY, CDR2 FYNNEI. The CDR3 totals 15 residues. The CDR3 is CASSELGQQNTEAFF. The DNA for the CDR3 is TGTGCCAGCAGTGAACTAGGACAGCAGAACACTGAAGCTTTCTTT.

V gene TRBV2 combines with J gene TRBJ1-2, with D hard to call. The CDR3 is made up of 12 amino acids. The germline V gene encodes CDR1 SNHLY and CDR2 FYNNEI. Trimming stripped 8 bases from V and 5 bases from J, with 12 bases between. CDR3 bases: TGTGCCAGCGGAAGCGGATTTTATGGCTACACCTTC. It is translated as CASGSGFYGYTF.

Comment on this clone: One end of the junction fails to match germline, which may point to a read error. The genes are TRBV6-1 and TRBJ2-7; maybe TRBD2 (5 bases). The CDR3 has 10 residues. The germline gives CDR1 MNHNS, CDR2 SASEGT. CDR3 sequence: CASSEADLDF. DNA for the CDR3: TGTGCCAGCAGTGAAGCGGACTTAGACTTC.

V gene TRBV5-4 combines with J gene TRBJ2-7; tentatively, D is TRBD1 (6 bases). The CDR3 is 12 amino acids. V shed 2 bases and J shed 4 bases, with 7 bases lying between them. CDR1 and CDR2 from the germline V gene are SGHNT and YYREEE (reference sequence). CDR3 nucleotides: TGTGCCAGCAGCTTAACAGGGTACGAGCAGTACTTC. Amino acid sequence: CASSLTGYEQYF.

The chain uses TRBV28 and TRBJ1-6; 11 bases are a match to TRBD1. CDR1 MDHEN and CDR2 SYDVKM come from the germline V gene. With 4 bases clipped from V and 7 bases from J, the junction kept 6 bases outside the gene matches. The CDR3 loop spans 16 amino acids. CDR3 sequence: CASSSGTGGGNSPLHF. In DNA, the CDR3 is TGTGCCAGCAGTTCAGGGACAGGGGGAGGGAATTCACCCCTCCACTTT.

The V call is TRBV7-9, the J call TRBJ1-6; TRBD1 matches at 8 bases. CDR1 and CDR2 from the germline V gene are SEHNR and FQNEAQ (reference sequence). The junction had 8 bases not matched to a gene; V was cut back by 7 bases and J by 6 bases. The CDR3 length is 15 residues. CDR3 sequence (DNA): TGTGCCAGCACCACAGGGACAGGTGGTAATTCACCCCTCCACTTT. Translating gives CASTTGTGGNSPLHF.

The chain carries TRBV9 and TRBJ1-1, with D uncertain. Trimming stripped 4 bases from V and 5 bases from J, with 15 bases between. Germline V gives CDR1 SGDLS, CDR2 YYNGEE. This CDR3 comprises 14 residues. The CDR3 spells CASSPRPMETEAFF. In DNA form, the CDR3 reads TGTGCCAGCAGCCCCAGACCGATGGAGACTGAAGCTTTCTTT.

V and J are TRBV6-1 and TRBJ1-2; D gene uncertain. Germline-derived CDR1 and CDR2 are MNHNS and SASEGT. V lost 4 bases and J lost 5, with 11 bases in between. This CDR3 has 13 amino acids. The DNA for the CDR3 is TGTGCCAGCAGTGGGTGGGCTGATTATGGCTACACCTTC. Its translation is CASSGWADYGYTF.

The J gene is TRBJ2-7, the V gene TRBV11-2; 7 nucleotides align to TRBD1. V was clipped by 5 bases and J by 0 bases; unmatched bases: 4. The CDR3 spans 14 residues. CDR1 is SGHAT and CDR2 is FQNNGV in the germline V gene. This chain's CDR3 is CASSGRDSSYEQYF. In DNA, the CDR3 is TGTGCCAGCAGCGGCCGGGACAGCTCCTACGAGCAGTACTTC.

DNA for the CDR3: TGTGCCAGCAGGACAGGGACACCGGGGGGGGAGCTGTTTTTT. Translated, it gives CASRTGTPGGELFF. This chain connects TRBV5-4 to TRBJ2-2; 7 bases agree with TRBD1. CDR1 and CDR2 (germline): SGHNT, YYREEE (reference sequence). The trim removed 5 bases at V and 8 bases at J, leaving 9 bases unmatched. The CDR3 spans 14 residues.

The chain joins TRBV7-8 to TRBJ1-5; tentative D call: TRBD1 (5 bases). This CDR3 contains 16 residues. V lost 4 bases and J 4 bases, leaving 17 bases between the germline ends. Looked up from germline, CDR1 is SGHVS and CDR2 is FQNEAQ. The CDR3 loop reads CASSSTTWTRNQPQHF. The CDR3, as DNA: TGTGCCAGCAGCTCGACGACGTGGACAAGAAATCAGCCCCAGCATTTT.

The gene calls are TRBV14 and TRBJ1-1; TRBD1 aligns across 9 bases. The germline V gene has CDR1 SGHDN and CDR2 FVKESK. V trimming: 4 bases; J trimming: 8 bases; junction bases outside the gene matches: 5. CDR3 length: 13 amino acids. In nucleotides, the CDR3 is TGTGCCAGCAGCCCAAAGGGACAGGGAGAAGCTTTCTTT. As protein: CASSPKGQGEAFF.